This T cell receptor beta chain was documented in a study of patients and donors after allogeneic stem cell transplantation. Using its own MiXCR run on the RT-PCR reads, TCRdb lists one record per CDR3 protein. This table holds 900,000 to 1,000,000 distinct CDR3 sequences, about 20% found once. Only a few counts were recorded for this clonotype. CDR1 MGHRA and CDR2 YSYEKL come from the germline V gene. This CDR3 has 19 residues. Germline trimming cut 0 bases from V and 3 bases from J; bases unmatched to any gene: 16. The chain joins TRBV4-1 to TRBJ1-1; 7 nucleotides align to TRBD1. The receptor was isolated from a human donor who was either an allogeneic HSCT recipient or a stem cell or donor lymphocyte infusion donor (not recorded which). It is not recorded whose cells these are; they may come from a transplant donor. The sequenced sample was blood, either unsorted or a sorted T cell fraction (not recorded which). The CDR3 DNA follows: TGCGCCAGCAGCCAAGATGAGGGGGACAGAAGACCGCTCTACACTGAAGCTTTCTTT. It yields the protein CASSQDEGDRRPLYTEAFF.